The 23 T cell receptor beta chains reported below all come from one sample, sequenced in a study of T-cell memory formation after mild COVID-19. TCRdb passed the 5' RACE reads through MiXCR, listing each CDR3 protein once. The repertoire consists of fewer than 600,000 distinct CDR3 sequences, with roughly a fifth occurring once and the leading ten covering approximately 8.4%. Sequenced sample: PBMCs or a T cell subset sorted from them (not recorded which). The receptors originated from an adult woman who had mild COVID-19 (a few samples of this study predate the infection). Cell type and time point are not known.

V usage is TRBV5-4 and J usage is TRBJ2-5; TRBD1 matches 9 bases. After removal of 3 bases from V and 6 bases from J, the junction contained 15 bases not matched to a gene. This CDR3 is built from 17 residues. Germline lookup yields CDR1 SGHNT and CDR2 YYREEE (reference sequence). This CDR3 is CASSSPRGQDRGQTQYF. The CDR3 DNA sequence: TGTGCCAGCAGCTCCCCCCGGGGGCAGGACAGGGGACAGACCCAGTACTTC. The full variable domain, completed using reference TRBV5-4 and TRBJ2-5, is ETGVTQSPTHLIKTRGQQVTLRCSSQSGHNTVSWYQQALGQGPQFIFQYYREEENGRGNFPPRFSGLQFPNYSSELNVNALELDDSALYLCASSSPRGQDRGQTQYFGPGTRLLVL.

The CDR3 loop is CASSLTGTPTDTQYF. CDR3 DNA: TGTGCCAGCAGCTTAACTGGGACACCCACAGATACGCAGTATTTT. The rearrangement links TRBV5-4 to TRBJ2-3; weak D call: TRBD1 (6 bases). V lost 2 bases and J lost 2, with 12 bases in between. Germline V CDR1 and CDR2: SGHNT, YYREEE (reference sequence). The CDR3 totals 15 residues.

This clonotype was counted between two and nine times. The chain has TRBV7-3 and TRBJ2-1, with 8 bases aligning to TRBD1. The CDR3 spans 15 residues. CDR1 is SGHTA, CDR2 FQGTGA, per germline. The V gene end was trimmed by 5 bases and the J gene end by 4 bases; junction bases not matched to a gene: 7. For the CDR3, the DNA is TGTGCCAGCAGCCCCAGCAGGACAGGGTACAATGAGCAGTTCTTC. Amino acids: CASSPSRTGYNEQFF.

This sequence joins TRBV3-1 and TRBJ1-1; 7 bases are shared with TRBD1. V lost 6 bases to trimming and J lost 7 bases; unmatched junction nucleotides: 5. The CDR3 is 12 amino acids. Germline CDR1 is LGHDT and CDR2 is YNNKEL (reference sequence). The CDR3 sequence is CASSPGTDEAFF. The CDR3 nucleotides are TGTGCCAGCAGTCCCGGGACAGATGAAGCTTTCTTT.

The chain links TRBV7-9 to TRBJ2-1; D remains unclear. The ends were cut back, 5 bases at V and 7 bases at J, with 18 bases in the middle. This CDR3 has 15 residues. Germline assignment: CDR1 SEHNR and CDR2 FQNEAQ (reference sequence). CDR3 residues: CASSPPGSAQNEQFF. The CDR3 DNA is TGTGCCAGCAGCCCCCCCGGTAGTGCCCAAAATGAGCAGTTCTTC.

A few counts support this clonotype. V gene TRBV4-3 combines with J gene TRBJ2-7; D is unresolved. Germline CDR1 LGHNA, CDR2 YSLEER. V lost 3 bases, J lost 0 bases, and 12 bases lay in between. The CDR3 runs 15 residues. The CDR3 nucleotides read TGCGCCAGCAGCCAGGCTGCTGGGGACTCCTACGAGCAGTACTTC. Protein: CASSQAAGDSYEQYF.

J is TRBJ2-1 and V is TRBV18, with TRBD2 identical over 9 bases. V dropped 3 bases and J dropped 8; count of bases not matched to a gene: 11. The CDR3 is made up of 16 amino acids. The V gene's germline CDR1 is KGHSH and CDR2 LQKENI. The CDR3 region is CASSPRGGAVTDEQFF. In DNA, the CDR3 is TGTGCCAGCTCACCGCGCGGGGGGGCTGTTACCGATGAGCAGTTCTTC. The variable domain in full, completed from reference TRBV18 and TRBJ2-1, reads NAGVMQNPRHLVRRRGQEARLRCSPMKGHSHVYWYRQLPEEGLKFMVYLQKENIIDESGMPKERFSAEFPKEGPSILRIQQVVRGDSAAYFCASSPRGGAVTDEQFFGPGTRLTVL.

This clonotype was counted between two and nine times. Here the CDR3 reads CSATRGGLGETQYF. The CDR3 DNA follows: TGCAGTGCAACGCGGGGGGGCCTTGGAGAGACCCAGTACTTC. The V call is TRBV20-1, the J call TRBJ2-5, with TRBD2 identical over 9 bases. V gave up 6 bases and J gave up 4 bases; unmatched junction bases: 9. The CDR3 has 14 amino acids. Germline V gene lookup returns CDR1 DFQATT and CDR2 SNEGSKA (reference sequence).

The chain has TRBV20-1 and TRBJ2-7; 10 nucleotides agree with TRBD1. Germline V gene data show CDR1 as DFQATT and CDR2 as SNEGSKA (reference sequence). Trimming at V came to 6 bases and at J to 4 bases, leaving 6 bases not matched to a gene. CDR3 size: 13 residues. The CDR3, as DNA: TGCAGTGCCCCGGACAGGGGGGGATACGAGCAGTACTTC. Translation: CSAPDRGGYEQYF.

The chain uses TRBV18 and TRBJ1-2; D might be TRBD1 (5 bases). Germline V lookup: CDR1 KGHSH, CDR2 LQKENI. The CDR3 spans 14 residues. V was trimmed by 2 bases and J by 3 bases, leaving 10 bases between them. CDR3 protein: CASSPAGEYYGYTF. CDR3 nucleotide sequence: TGTGCCAGCTCACCAGCGGGGGAGTACTATGGCTACACCTTC.

The V gene is TRBV12-3 or TRBV12-4, the J gene TRBJ1-3, with TRBD1 as a possible D gene (6 bases). This CDR3 has 19 amino acids. Trimming cost V 2 bases and J 3 bases, with 23 bases left between them. The CDR3 DNA is TGTGCCAGCAGTTTAACCCGTTCGACAGGAAGGTTTAATGGAAACACCATATATTTT. The encoded protein is CASSLTRSTGRFNGNTIYF.

This chain uses TRBV29-1 with TRBJ2-6, with D tentatively TRBD2 (6 bases). V was cut by 8 bases and J by 2 bases, with 16 bases left in between. Germline V CDR1 and CDR2: SQVTM, ANQGSEA. The CDR3 is 15 amino acids. CDR3 in DNA: TGCAGCTTCCTCTCCGGAGGGACTGGGGCCAACGTCCTGACTTTC. Its protein is CSFLSGGTGANVLTF.

This clonotype was observed a handful of times. The chain has TRBV2 and TRBJ1-5; no definite D call. Trimming took 6 bases from V and 5 from J, leaving 14 bases between them. The CDR3 has 14 amino acids. CDR1 and CDR2 (germline): SNHLY, FYNNEI. CDR3 nucleotides: TGTGCCAGCAGCCTGGACCGGAGCTATCAGCCCCAGCATTTT. Its translation is CASSLDRSYQPQHF.

This clonotype showed up just a few times. The V call is TRBV5-6, the J call TRBJ2-1, with D unresolved. Germline values: CDR1 SGHDT, CDR2 YYEEEE. There are 12 residues in the CDR3. Trimming left V 4 bases short and J 5 bases short, with 7 bases between. The CDR3 spells CASSRPDNEQFF. In DNA form, the CDR3 reads TGTGCCAGCAGCCGCCCCGACAATGAGCAGTTCTTC. Together with reference TRBV5-6 and TRBJ2-1, the CDR3 gives the full variable domain: DAGVTQSPTHLIKTRGQQVTLRCSPKSGHDTVSWYQQALGQGPQFIFQYYEEEERQRGNFPDRFSGHQFPNYSSELNVNALLLGDSALYLCASSRPDNEQFFGPGTRLTVL.

This clonotype was seen ten or more times. This sequence joins TRBV5-1 and TRBJ2-7; the match to TRBD2 covers 7 bases. With 4 bases clipped from V and 5 bases from J, the junction kept 9 bases outside the gene matches. This CDR3 spans 14 amino acids. In germline, CDR1 is SGHRS, CDR2 YFSETQ. The CDR3 nucleotides are TGCGCCAGCAGCAGAACTAGCGCCAGCCACGAGCAGTACTTC. Its translation: CASSRTSASHEQYF.

The chain couples TRBV5-4 to TRBJ1-1, with a tentative D call TRBD1 (6 bases). CDR3 length: 13 amino acids. Between the trimmed V and J ends, which lost 3 bases and 8 bases, there was a span of 14 bases. Germline assignment: CDR1 SGHNT and CDR2 YYREEE (reference sequence). CDR3 in DNA: TGTGCCAGCAGCTATGGGCAGGGGATAGAAGCTTTCTTT. Translation: CASSYGQGIEAFF. The complete variable domain, with remaining parts taken from reference TRBV5-4 and TRBJ1-1, reads ETGVTQSPTHLIKTRGQQVTLRCSSQSGHNTVSWYQQALGQGPQFIFQYYREEENGRGNFPPRFSGLQFPNYSSELNVNALELDDSALYLCASSYGQGIEAFFGQGTRLTVV.

The V call is TRBV6-5, the J call TRBJ2-3; 10 bases match TRBD2. V dropped 6 bases and J dropped 1; count of bases not matched to a gene: 16. The germline V gene encodes CDR1 MNHEY and CDR2 SVGAGI. The CDR3 sequence is 19 residues long. This CDR3 is CASSYGPPPGLAGTDTQYF. The CDR3 DNA reads as TGTGCCAGCAGCTATGGTCCTCCCCCTGGACTAGCGGGCACAGATACGCAGTATTTT.

This clonotype was seen a handful of times. The V call is TRBV7-8, the J call TRBJ2-2, with TRBD2 as a possible D gene (6 bases). The CDR3 runs 13 residues. Per germline, CDR1 SGHVS and CDR2 FQNEAQ. V lost 5 bases and J 7 bases, leaving 11 bases between the germline ends. Here the CDR3 reads CASSPAGNGELFF. DNA for the CDR3: TGTGCCAGCAGCCCAGCGGGTAACGGGGAGCTGTTTTTT.

V and J are TRBV24-1 and TRBJ1-2, with TRBD1 identical over 9 bases. Germline lookup yields CDR1 KGHDR and CDR2 SFDVKD. V trimming: 3 bases; J trimming: 4 bases; junction bases outside the gene matches: 14. The CDR3 has 18 amino acids. The chain's CDR3 is CATSDGLNRGRGSYGYTF. In DNA, the CDR3 is TGTGCCACCAGTGATGGGTTGAACAGGGGGCGCGGAAGCTATGGCTACACCTTC.

A few counts support this clonotype. J is TRBJ1-1 and V is TRBV20-1; D remains unclear. There are 14 residues in the CDR3. Trimming removed 1 base from V and 5 bases from J, with 14 bases in between. Germline CDR1 is DFQATT and CDR2 is SNEGSKA (reference sequence). DNA of the CDR3: TGCAGTGCTAGAGGCCGGAGTCTTGGGACTGAAGCTTTCTTT. It is translated as CSARGRSLGTEAFF.

This clonotype was recorded many times. The chain employs TRBV3-1 and TRBJ1-3; D remains ambiguous. This CDR3 has 13 amino acids. V gave up 4 bases and J gave up 4 bases, with 8 bases separating them. Germline assignment: CDR1 LGHDT and CDR2 YNNKEL (reference sequence). The DNA for the CDR3 is TGTGCCAGCAGCCCCCAATCAGGAAACACCATATATTTT. This sequence encodes CASSPQSGNTIYF.

This chain joins TRBV5-1 and TRBJ1-1; TRBD1 aligns across 7 bases. V lost 1 base and J lost 10; bases outside the gene matches: 7. Germline-derived CDR1 and CDR2 are SGHRS and YFSETQ. This CDR3 is built from 13 residues. CDR3 sequence reads: CASSLSRGDGAFF. The CDR3 bases are TGCGCCAGCAGCTTGAGCAGGGGGGACGGAGCTTTCTTT. Drawing the rest from reference TRBV5-1 and TRBJ1-1, the complete variable domain is KAGVTQTPRYLIKTRGQQVTLSCSPISGHRSVSWYQQTPGQGLQFLFEYFSETQRNKGNFPGRFSGRQFSNSRSEMNVSTLELGDSALYLCASSLSRGDGAFFGQGTRLTVV.

The chain has TRBV7-8 and TRBJ2-1; TRBD2 agrees at 10 bases. J lost 0 bases, V lost 0 bases, and 11 bases had no gene match. The CDR3 has 20 amino acids. Germline CDR1 is SGHVS and CDR2 is FQNEAQ. The CDR3 loop reads CASSLAPLAGASSSYNEQFF. The CDR3 bases are TGTGCCAGCAGCTTAGCGCCGCTAGCGGGGGCCTCCAGCTCCTACAATGAGCAGTTCTTC. The full variable domain, rest sourced from reference TRBV7-8 and TRBJ2-1, is GAGVSQSPRYKVAKRGQDVALRCDPISGHVSLFWYQQALGQGPEFLTYFQNEAQLDKSGLPSDRFFAERPEGSVSTLKIQRTQQEDSAVYLCASSLAPLAGASSSYNEQFFGPGTRLTVL.